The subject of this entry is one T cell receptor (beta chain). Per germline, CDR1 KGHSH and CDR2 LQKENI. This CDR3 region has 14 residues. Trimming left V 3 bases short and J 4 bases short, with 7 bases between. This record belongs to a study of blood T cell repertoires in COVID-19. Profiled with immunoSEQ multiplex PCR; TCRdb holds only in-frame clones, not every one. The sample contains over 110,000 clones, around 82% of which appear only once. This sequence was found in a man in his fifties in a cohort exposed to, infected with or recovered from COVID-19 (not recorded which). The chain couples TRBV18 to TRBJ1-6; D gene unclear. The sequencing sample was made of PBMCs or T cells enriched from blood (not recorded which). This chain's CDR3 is CASSPNSYNSPLHF. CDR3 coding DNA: TGTGCCAGCTCACCGAACAGTTATAATTCACCCCTCCACTTT.